These 27 T cell receptor beta chains share one sample of origin, sequenced in a study of human versus mouse CDR3 diversity and MHC coevolution. Assay: immunoSEQ multiplex PCR; the TCRdb copy retains only in-frame clones and omits some. The sample records about 60,000 clones, around 94% being singletons. Sequenced sample: naive CD4+ T cells from blood. Described subset: CD45RO-negative CD62L-positive naive CD4 T cells. The source of these receptors is a person aged 60 to 70 in good health.

This chain links TRBV5-1 with TRBJ2-5; 7 nucleotides match TRBD1. Germline lookup yields CDR1 SGHRS and CDR2 YFSETQ. The junction had 6 bases not matched to a gene; V was cut back by 0 bases and J by 4 bases. CDR3 length equals 15 residues. The CDR3 reads CASSLEGDRVETQYF. DNA for the CDR3: TGCGCCAGCAGCTTGGAAGGAGACAGGGTAGAGACCCAGTACTTC.

J is TRBJ2-3 and V is TRBV7-3; TRBD2 is a possible D gene (6 bases). Germline V gene lookup returns CDR1 SGHTA and CDR2 FQGTGA. With 3 bases removed from V and 4 bases from J, the gap between germline ends came to 14 bases. The CDR3 runs 15 residues. CDR3 loop: CASSLLAGFADTQYF. For the CDR3, the DNA is TGTGCCAGCAGCTTGTTGGCGGGATTCGCAGATACGCAGTATTTT. Based on the CDR3 plus reference TRBV7-3 and TRBJ2-3, the full variable domain is GAGVSQTPSNKVTEKGKYVELRCDPISGHTALYWYRQSLGQGPEFLIYFQGTGAADDSGLPNDRFFAVRPEGSVSTLKIQRTERGDSAVYLCASSLLAGFADTQYFGPGTRLTVL.

This clone was observed a single time. This chain joins TRBV9 and TRBJ1-1; D unresolved. This CDR3 spans 19 amino acids. From germline, CDR1 is SGDLS and CDR2 YYNGEE. V dropped 0 bases and J dropped 1 base, with 22 bases sitting between them. CDR3 DNA sequence: TGTGCCAGCAGCGTAGGGTCTGACTCACGCGGGCGGACGAACACTGAAGCTTTCTTT. The encoded protein is CASSVGSDSRGRTNTEAFF. Full variable domain (rest looked up from reference TRBV9 and TRBJ1-1): DSGVTQTPKHLITATGQRVTLRCSPRSGDLSVYWYQQSLDQGLQFLIQYYNGEERAKGNILERFSAQQFPDLHSELNLSSLELGDSALYFCASSVGSDSRGRTNTEAFFGQGTRLTVV.

The CDR3 DNA is TGTGCCAGCAGGGGACTAGCGAGTAAAGATACGCAGTATTTT. Residues: CASRGLASKDTQYF. This chain links TRBV6-6 with TRBJ2-3; the match to TRBD2 covers 10 bases. The germline V gene has CDR1 MNHNY and CDR2 SVGAGI (reference sequence). The length of the CDR3 is 14 residues. Germline trimming cut 6 bases from V and 5 bases from J; bases unmatched to any gene: 5.

This clone showed up just once. This specimen includes other DNA sequences encoding the same CDR3. J is TRBJ2-5 and V is TRBV5-1, with no clear D. Trimming removed 1 base from V and 5 bases from J, with 6 bases in between. Germline V gene data show CDR1 as SGHRS and CDR2 as YFSETQ. The CDR3 contains 12 residues. The CDR3 here is CASSLNTETQYF. CDR3 DNA: TGCGCCAGCAGCTTGAACACGGAGACCCAGTACTTC.

J is TRBJ2-5 and V is TRBV5-4, with D perhaps matching TRBD2 (7 bases). Trimming took 4 bases from V and 5 from J, leaving 18 bases between them. This CDR3 spans 15 amino acids. CDR1 and CDR2 (germline): SGHNT, YYREEE (reference sequence). CDR3 coding DNA: TGTGCCAGCAGCCCGCCGGGGGGCGGGTGGGAGACCCAGTACTTC. Its protein is CASSPPGGGWETQYF.

The chain couples TRBV11-3 to TRBJ2-7, with 7 bases aligning to TRBD1. The CDR3 loop spans 16 amino acids. CDR1 SGHNT and CDR2 YENEEA come from the germline V gene. The V gene end was trimmed by 3 bases and the J gene end by 3 bases; junction bases not matched to a gene: 11. In DNA, the CDR3 is TGTGCCAGCAGCTTGGAAGGGGGCTTCAACTACTACGAGCAGTACTTC. Translated: CASSLEGGFNYYEQYF.

The rearrangement links TRBV11-2 to TRBJ2-7; 9 nucleotides agree with TRBD1. The V gene end was trimmed by 0 bases and the J gene end by 0 bases; junction bases not matched to a gene: 6. The germline V gene has CDR1 SGHAT and CDR2 FQNNGV. The CDR3 has 17 amino acids. Here the CDR3 DNA reads TGTGCCAGCAGCTTAGACAACAGGGGGCCCAGCTCCTACGAGCAGTACTTC. Translating gives CASSLDNRGPSSYEQYF.

As concerns this clone: A read error may produce the germline difference seen at one junction end. Distinct nucleotide sequences in the sample also encode this CDR3. The chain is built from TRBV6-1 and TRBJ2-7, with TRBD2 matching 8 bases. The CDR3 length is 14 residues. From germline, CDR1 is MNHNS and CDR2 SASEGT. The CDR3 spells CASIVSGSSYEQYF. CDR3 in DNA: TGTGCCAGCATAGTAAGCGGGAGCTCCTACGAACAGTACTTC.

V gene TRBV29-1 combines with J gene TRBJ2-1, with 9 positions matching TRBD1. The CDR3 has 13 amino acids. V was clipped by 5 bases and J by 5 bases; unmatched bases: 4. CDR1 and CDR2 (germline): SQVTM, ANQGSEA. The CDR3 DNA sequence: TGCAGCGTTCCGGGACAGGGCAACAATGAGCAGTTCTTC. Its translation is CSVPGQGNNEQFF.

This chain links TRBV30 with TRBJ2-2; TRBD1 might be the D (6 bases). The CDR3 extends over 15 amino acids. Germline V lookup: CDR1 GTSNPN, CDR2 SVGIG (reference sequence). Trimming removed 2 bases from V and 7 bases from J, with 17 bases in between. The chain's CDR3 is CAWSRTTGSSGELFF. The CDR3 nucleotides are TGTGCCTGGAGTAGAACTACAGGGTCCAGCGGGGAGCTGTTTTTT. The full variable domain, its missing parts supplied by reference TRBV30 and TRBJ2-2, is SQTIHQWPATLVQPVGSPLSLECTVEGTSNPNLYWYRQAAGRGLQLLFYSVGIGQISSEVPQNLSASRPQDRQFILSSKKLLLSDSGFYLCAWSRTTGSSGELFFGEGSRLTVL.

The V and J genes are TRBV6-5 and TRBJ2-5; TRBD1 matches 7 bases. CDR3 size: 15 residues. V was clipped by 0 bases and J by 1 base; unmatched bases: 2. Germline values: CDR1 MNHEY, CDR2 SVGAGI. CDR3 region: CASSYSTGIQETQYF. CDR3 coding DNA: TGTGCCAGCAGTTACTCGACAGGGATCCAAGAGACCCAGTACTTC.

The rearrangement uses TRBV23-1 and TRBJ2-7; D is uncertain. TRBV23-1 is filed as an ORF, its function uncertain. The CDR3 loop spans 13 amino acids. The V end was cut by 5 bases, the J end by 2 bases, with 10 bases between. Here the CDR3 reads CASSITETYEQYF. For the CDR3, the DNA is TGCGCCAGCAGTATCACAGAAACCTACGAGCAGTACTTC.

V is TRBV6-1 and J is TRBJ2-3, with 12 bases identical to TRBD2. J gave up 6 bases and V 5 bases, and 12 bases lay outside the gene matches. Germline V CDR1 and CDR2: MNHNS, SASEGT. This CDR3 has 17 amino acids. The DNA of the CDR3 is TGTGCCAGCAGTAAAGTTAGGGCGACTAGCGGGAGCGATACGCAGTATTTT. Protein: CASSKVRATSGSDTQYF.

This clone has a single count. CDR3 in DNA: TGTGCCAGCAGTGAGGGGACAGGGAACACTGAAGCTTTCTTT. Protein sequence: CASSEGTGNTEAFF. The chain combines TRBV6-1 with TRBJ1-1; 8 bases fit TRBD1. Germline values: CDR1 MNHNS, CDR2 SASEGT. The CDR3 has 14 amino acids. After removal of 3 bases from V and 1 base from J, the junction contained 1 base not matched to a gene.

This sequence joins TRBV27 and TRBJ2-7; 7 nucleotides match TRBD1. The CDR3 runs to 12 residues. Trimming took 6 bases from V and 6 from J; bases not matched to a gene: 5. Germline assignment: CDR1 MNHEY and CDR2 SMNVEV (reference sequence). The CDR3 nucleotides read TGTGCCAGCAGCACAGGGGACGGCGAGCAGTACTTC. It translates to CASSTGDGEQYF.

This chain uses TRBV30 with TRBJ2-3; 14 bases line up with TRBD2. The CDR3 is 19 amino acids. With 2 bases clipped from V and 3 bases from J, the junction kept 13 bases outside the gene matches. Germline CDR1 reads GTSNPN; CDR2 reads SVGIG (reference sequence). The CDR3 here is CAWSRRLGLAGVGTDTQYF. The CDR3 region has the DNA TGTGCCTGGAGTCGACGGTTGGGACTAGCGGGAGTCGGGACAGATACGCAGTATTTT.

This chain connects TRBV6-1 to TRBJ2-7; a weak D match, TRBD2 (5 bases). The V gene's germline CDR1 is MNHNS and CDR2 SASEGT. The CDR3 is 15 amino acids. V lost 8 bases, J lost 2 bases, and 19 bases lay in between. The chain's CDR3 is CASGETFSSTYEQYF. DNA for the CDR3: TGTGCCAGCGGGGAGACCTTCTCCTCTACCTACGAGCAGTACTTC.

The chain has TRBV5-1 and TRBJ2-5; tentative D call: TRBD2 (6 bases). The better agreement between TRBJ2-7 and the DNA end casts doubt on the J call. Germline V gene lookup returns CDR1 SGHRS and CDR2 YFSETQ. The CDR3 length is 17 residues. The CDR3 protein is CASSSGGSNPSSYEQYF. As DNA, the CDR3 is TGCGCCAGCAGCTCAGGAGGGAGTAACCCCAGCTCCTACGAGCAGTACTTC.

V and J are TRBV11-3 and TRBJ2-1, with TRBD2 as a possible D gene (5 bases). This CDR3 region has 12 residues. Germline CDR1 reads SGHNT; CDR2 reads YENEEA. V was pared by 3 bases and J by 12 bases, with 12 bases between. The CDR3 reads CASSFIEGTQFF. DNA for the CDR3: TGTGCCAGCAGCTTCATCGAGGGAACGCAGTTCTTC. Filled out from reference TRBV11-3 and TRBJ2-1, the complete variable domain reads EAGVVQSPRYKIIEKKQPVAFWCNPISGHNTLYWYLQNLGQGPELLIRYENEEAVDDSQLPKDRFSAERLKGVDSTLKIQPAELGDSAVYLCASSFIEGTQFFGPGTRLTVL.

The chain employs TRBV10-1 and TRBJ1-1, with D perhaps matching TRBD1 (6 bases). This CDR3 region has 13 residues. Germline V gene sequence: CDR1 WNHNN, CDR2 SYGVQD (reference sequence). Trimming cost V 5 bases and J 0 bases, with 7 bases left between them. CDR3 region: CASSTGMNTEAFF. DNA for the CDR3: TGCGCCAGCAGTACAGGGATGAACACTGAAGCTTTCTTT.

This chain connects TRBV30 to TRBJ2-5; TRBD2 is a possible D gene (5 bases). Trimming took 0 bases from V and 4 from J, leaving 6 bases between them. Germline CDR1 GTSNPN, CDR2 SVGIG (reference sequence). This CDR3 is built from 12 residues. The CDR3: CAWSVEGETQYF. The CDR3 DNA reads as TGTGCCTGGAGTGTAGAGGGAGAGACCCAGTACTTC.

The chain couples TRBV5-1 to TRBJ1-2, with 11 positions matching TRBD1. The length of the CDR3 is 15 residues. V lost 0 bases and J lost 4; bases outside the gene matches: 2. Looked up from germline, CDR1 is SGHRS and CDR2 is YFSETQ. CDR3 loop: CASSLGGQGAYGYTF. CDR3 nucleotides: TGCGCCAGCAGCTTGGGCGGACAGGGGGCCTATGGCTACACCTTC.

This clone was recorded once. The chain carries TRBV5-6 and TRBJ2-7; a possible D gene is TRBD2 (6 bases). The V and J ends lost 1 base and 7 bases respectively, with 9 bases between them. The germline V gene has CDR1 SGHDT and CDR2 YYEEEE. The CDR3 loop spans 12 amino acids. This chain's CDR3 is CASSLSGAEQYF. The CDR3 bases are TGTGCCAGCAGCTTGTCGGGAGCGGAGCAGTACTTC.

V gene TRBV30 combines with J gene TRBJ1-6, with a possible D match to TRBD1 (6 bases). CDR1 is GTSNPN and CDR2 is SVGIG in the germline V gene (reference sequence). There are 13 residues in the CDR3. Trimming left V 2 bases short and J 6 bases short, with 8 bases between. CDR3 nucleotides: TGTGCCTGGAGTATAGGGGGTAATTCACCCCTCCACTTT. Its protein product is CAWSIGGNSPLHF.

The chain combines TRBV11-2 with TRBJ1-1; tentatively, D is TRBD1 (6 bases). V was clipped by 4 bases and J by 1 base, with 7 bases between them. Germline V gives CDR1 SGHAT, CDR2 FQNNGV. The CDR3 contains 13 residues. The CDR3, as DNA: TGTGCCAGCAGCTGGGGGCGGAACACTGAAGCTTTCTTT. Translated: CASSWGRNTEAFF.

The rearrangement joins TRBV9 to TRBJ1-2; 7 bases fit TRBD1. Germline assignment: CDR1 SGDLS and CDR2 YYNGEE. V dropped 4 bases and J dropped 5; count of bases not matched to a gene: 11. CDR3 length: 15 residues. The CDR3 sequence is CASSREGGQYYGYTF. The CDR3 DNA follows: TGTGCCAGCAGCCGTGAGGGGGGACAGTATTATGGCTACACCTTC.